Listed below are T cell receptor beta chains from one sample, sequenced in a study of blood T cell repertoires in COVID-19. The table came from immunoSEQ multiplex PCR; TCRdb's copy has only in-frame clones and leaves some out. Counted here are approximately 170,000 clones, roughly 84% occurring once; the ten biggest clones make up 6.9%. The sequencing sample was made of peripheral blood. These receptors were taken from a man of 80 years or more with COVID-19, enrolled during active disease. Each CDR3 is given with its conserved first and last residue. Each record gives: D gene, clone size, J gene, CDR3 length, V gene, CDR3 DNA, CDR3 protein. The D gene is left open where the match is weak. Where a row states a size, it is once, few, many or the class of an expanded clone; other rows omit it.

TRBD1 | few | TRBJ2-2 | 15 | TRBV7-3 | TGTGCCAGCAGCTCCCAGGACAGGGGAGCCGGGGAGCTGTTTTTT | CASSSQDRGAGELFF
TRBD2 | NA | TRBJ2-1 | 15 | TRBV27 | TGTGCCAGCAGTTTATTAGCGGGGGGGCCAAATGAGCAGTTCTTC | CASSLLAGGPNEQFF
TRBD1 | NA | TRBJ1-1 | 14 | TRBV18 | TGTGCCAGCTCACCCTTGGACAGGGACACTGAAGCTTTCTTT | CASSPLDRDTEAFF
TRBD2 | once | TRBJ2-3 | 14 | TRBV28 | TGTGCCAGCAAGGCTAGCGGGGGGACAGATACGCAGTATTTT | CASKASGGTDTQYF
NA | NA | TRBJ2-5 | 14 | TRBV5-1 | TGCGCCAGCAGCTTGGGTGCGGCGCAAGAGACCCAGTACTTC | CASSLGAAQETQYF
TRBD1 | once | TRBJ2-7 | 17 | TRBV4-2 | TGTGCCAGCAGCCAAGGGTCGCAGGACAGGGGCTCCTACGAGCAGTACTTC | CASSQGSQDRGSYEQYF
NA | NA | TRBJ2-1 | 13 | TRBV9 | TGTGCCAGCAGCTTCCAGGTATACAATGAGCAGTTCTTC | CASSFQVYNEQFF
TRBD1 | NA | TRBJ1-5 | 14 | TRBV27 | TGTGCCAGCAGTACAGGGGAAGGCAATCAGCCCCAGCATTTT | CASSTGEGNQPQHF
TRBD1 | NA | TRBJ1-2 | 15 | TRBV11-2 | TGTGCCAGCAGCACCCGCACCACAGGGGGCGAAGGCTACACCTTC | CASSTRTTGGEGYTF
TRBD1 | NA | TRBJ2-2 | 14 | TRBV6-5 | TGTGCCAGCAGTCGACAGGGGAACACCGGGGAGCTGTTTTTT | CASSRQGNTGELFF
NA | NA | TRBJ1-1 | 13 | TRBV5-1 | TGCGCCAGCAGCTTACAGGGAAACACTGAAGCTTTCTTT | CASSLQGNTEAFF
TRBD1 | NA | TRBJ2-1 | 13 | TRBV7-7 | TGTGCCAGCAGCACGGACAGGGGAAATGAGCAGTTCTTC | CASSTDRGNEQFF
TRBD1 | NA | TRBJ1-2 | 15 | TRBV5-1 | TGCGCCAGCAGCCGAGGACAGGCAGCAGACTATGGCTACACCTTC | CASSRGQAADYGYTF
TRBD1 | NA | TRBJ1-3 | 15 | TRBV5-1 | TGCGCCAGCAGCCTCGGACAGGGAGGTGGAAACACCATATATTTT | CASSLGQGGGNTIYF
NA | NA | TRBJ1-1 | 15 | TRBV9 | TGTGCCAGCAGCCCCTCACTGGTCCCGAACACTGAAGCTTTCTTT | CASSPSLVPNTEAFF
TRBD1 | NA | TRBJ1-1 | 13 | TRBV11-2 | TGTGCCAGCAGTCTGACAGGGACCCCGGAAGCTTTCTTT | CASSLTGTPEAFF
NA | NA | TRBJ2-2 | 16 | TRBV5-8 | TGTGCCAGCAGCTTGGACGGGACACCTAACACCGGGGAGCTGTTTTTT | CASSLDGTPNTGELFF
NA | NA | TRBJ2-7 | 14 | TRBV19 | TGTGCCAGTAGTCCCCGGGTTCGACTTTTCGAGCAGTACTTC | CASSPRVRLFEQYF
TRBD1 | NA | TRBJ1-2 | 15 | TRBV4-3 | TGCGCCAGCAGCCAAGAGAGGACAGGGGCCTATGGCTACACCTTC | CASSQERTGAYGYTF
NA | once | TRBJ1-4 | 14 | TRBV4-1 | TGCGCCAGCAGCCAAGATGGCAGGAATGAAAAACTGTTTTTT | CASSQDGRNEKLFF
NA | NA | TRBJ1-6 | 14 | TRBV13 | TGTGCCAGCAGCCCGGGTAGGGGCAATTCACCCCTCCACTTT | CASSPGRGNSPLHF
NA | NA | TRBJ2-7 | 15 | TRBV15 | TGTGCCACCAGCGGTCCCCCCCAGGGGACCTACGAGCAGTACTTC | CATSGPPQGTYEQYF
NA | NA | TRBJ1-3 | 15 | TRBV20-1 | TGCAGTGCTATTGACCGGGACATGAGTTTCGGCACCATATATTTT | CSAIDRDMSFGTIYF
NA | once | TRBJ1-1 | 13 | TRBV6-1 | TGTGCCAGCAGTGAGCCAGATGACACTGAAGCTTTCTTT | CASSEPDDTEAFF
TRBD1 | NA | TRBJ1-2 | 13 | TRBV6-5 | TGTGCCAGCAGACGGACAGGGGAGAATGGCTACACCTTC | CASRRTGENGYTF
TRBD1 | NA | TRBJ1-2 | 16 | TRBV6-4 | TGTGCCAGCAGTGACTCGAGTAGACAGGGCAACTATGGCTACACCTTC | CASSDSSRQGNYGYTF
NA | NA | TRBJ2-7 | 14 | TRBV11-3 | TGTGCCAGCAGCTTGAGTCAGGGGAACTACGAGCAGTACTTC | CASSLSQGNYEQYF
TRBD1 | once | TRBJ1-2 | 16 | TRBV19 | TGTGCCAGTAGTACCCTTGACAGGGGGTTCGACTATGGCTACACCTTC | CASSTLDRGFDYGYTF
TRBD1 | NA | TRBJ1-1 | 16 | TRBV7-2 | TGTGCCAGCAGCTTGGGGGCCGGGACAGGGCACACTGAAGCTTTCTTT | CASSLGAGTGHTEAFF
NA | NA | TRBJ2-7 | 13 | TRBV7-9 | TGTGCCAGCAGCTTTCAGGGGACGTACGAGCAGTACTTC | CASSFQGTYEQYF
NA | NA | TRBJ2-2 | 15 | TRBV19 | TGTGCCAGTACTGAGAGCACTCGCAACACCGGGGAGCTGTTTTTT | CASTESTRNTGELFF
TRBD1 | NA | TRBJ2-2 | 15 | TRBV9 | TGTGCCAGCAACCTTGGACAGGGTGGGACCGGGGAGCTGTTTTTT | CASNLGQGGTGELFF
NA | NA | TRBJ2-5 | 14 | TRBV5-1 | TGCGCCAGCAGCCTGACAGGTGTTTGGGAGACCCAGTACTTC | CASSLTGVWETQYF
NA | NA | TRBJ1-6 | 15 | TRBV6-2/TRBV6-3 | TGTGCCAGCAGTTACGGAGGGGGAGGGAATTCACCCCTCCACTTT | CASSYGGGGNSPLHF
NA | NA | TRBJ1-1 | 15 | TRBV7-9 | TGTGCCAGCAGCTTAGGTTTAGGGGCGTCCACTGAAGCTTTCTTT | CASSLGLGASTEAFF
NA | NA | TRBJ2-5 | 15 | TRBV9 | TGTGCCAGCACCTCTAGTGGTCGAAAGGTAGAGACCCAGTACTTC | CASTSSGRKVETQYF
NA | NA | TRBJ1-3 | 17 | TRBV5-6 | TGTGCCAGCAGCTTGCCGGGGAGGTCGGACTCTGGAAACACCATATATTTT | CASSLPGRSDSGNTIYF
NA | NA | TRBJ2-1 | 15 | TRBV2 | TGTGCCAGCAGTGAACCTGGACAGTCCTACAATGAGCAGTTCTTC | CASSEPGQSYNEQFF
NA | once | TRBJ2-7 | 16 | TRBV11-2 | TGTGCCAGCAGCCTGGGCATCGGGAGTTCCGCCTACGAGCAGTACTTC | CASSLGIGSSAYEQYF
NA | NA | TRBJ1-4 | 10 | TRBV28 | TGTGCCACCTTCTATGAAAAACTGTTTTTT | CATFYEKLFF
NA | few | TRBJ1-2 | 15 | TRBV19 | TGTGCCAGTAGTATAAGTTGGAGTTTTAACTATGGCTACACCTTC | CASSISWSFNYGYTF
NA | NA | TRBJ2-7 | 11 | TRBV6-2/TRBV6-3 | TGTGCCAGCAGTTACTCGACTGGGCAGTACTTC | CASSYSTGQYF
NA | NA | TRBJ1-4 | 19 | TRBV6-1 | TGTGCCAGCAGTGAACGGTCGCCCGGGACAACAGGAAAAAGAGAAAAACTGTTTTTT | CASSERSPGTTGKREKLFF
NA | NA | TRBJ1-1 | 15 | TRBV6-5 | TGTGCCAGCAGCCTGAGGGGGTCCTTTTTCACTGAAGCTTTCTTT | CASSLRGSFFTEAFF
NA | NA | TRBJ2-1 | 15 | TRBV5-1 | TGCGCCAGCAGCTTGTCAGGGCAATCCTACAATGAGCAGTTCTTC | CASSLSGQSYNEQFF
TRBD2 | NA | TRBJ2-2 | 18 | TRBV12-5 | TGTGCTAGGGGTCGGGGACTCGCGGGGGGCCCGGGGAGCGGGGAGCTGTTTTTT | CARGRGLAGGPGSGELFF
NA | NA | TRBJ1-1 | 15 | TRBV3-1/TRBV3-2 | TGTGCCAGCAGCCACTCCGGGACAAAGAACACTGAAGCTTTCTTT | CASSHSGTKNTEAFF